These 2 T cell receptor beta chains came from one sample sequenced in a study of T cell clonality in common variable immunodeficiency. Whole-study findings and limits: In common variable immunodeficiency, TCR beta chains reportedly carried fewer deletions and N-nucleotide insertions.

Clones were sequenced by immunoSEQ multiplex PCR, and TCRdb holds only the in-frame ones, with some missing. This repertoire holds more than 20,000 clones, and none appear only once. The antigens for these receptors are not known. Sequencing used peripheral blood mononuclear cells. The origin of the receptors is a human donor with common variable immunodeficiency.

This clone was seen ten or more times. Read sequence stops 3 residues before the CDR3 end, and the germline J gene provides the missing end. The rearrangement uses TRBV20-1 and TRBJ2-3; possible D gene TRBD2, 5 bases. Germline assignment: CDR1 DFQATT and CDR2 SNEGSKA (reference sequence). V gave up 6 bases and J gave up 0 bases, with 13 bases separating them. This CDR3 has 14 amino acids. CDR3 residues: CSAKTRLSTDTQYF. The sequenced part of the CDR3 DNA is TGCAGTGCCAAGACAAGACTAAGCACAGATACG.

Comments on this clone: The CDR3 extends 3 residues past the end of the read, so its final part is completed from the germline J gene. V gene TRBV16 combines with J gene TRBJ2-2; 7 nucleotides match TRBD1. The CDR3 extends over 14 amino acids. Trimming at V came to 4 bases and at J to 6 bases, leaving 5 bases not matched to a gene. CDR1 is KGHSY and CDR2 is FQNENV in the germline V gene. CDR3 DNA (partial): TGTGCCAGCAGCCGTACAGGGGTCGCCGGGGAG. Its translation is CASSRTGVAGE. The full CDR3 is CASSRTGVAGELFF.